These T cell receptor beta chains were read from a single sample in a study of response to subunit inactivated influenza vaccine. TCRdb independently ran MiXCR on the RT-PCR reads; one entry per CDR3 protein. The sample has roughly 650,000 distinct CDR3 sequences, 15% to 18% seen once; the top ten hold 11%. The sequencing here drew on PBMCs from blood, taken about 12 days after vaccination. The receptors here all came from a man aged 50 to 60 who received an inactivated influenza vaccine. Each CDR3 is given with its conserved first and last residue. A D gene is named only where the DNA matches it firmly. Part of the rows lack a size; the others show once, few, many or a class for expanded clones.

V: TRBV20-1
J: TRBJ1-6
size: NA
D: NA
length: 15
CDR3: CSASLREPGNSPLHF
DNA: TGCAGTGCTAGCCTCAGGGAGCCCGGGAATTCACCCCTCCACTTT

V: TRBV6-5
J: TRBJ2-7
size: few
D: TRBD2
length: 14
CDR3: CASSYGLAGNEQYF
DNA: TGTGCCAGCAGTTACGGACTAGCGGGAAACGAGCAGTACTTC

V: TRBV11-1
J: TRBJ2-7
size: NA
D: TRBD2
length: 18
CDR3: CASSPSGGLAGHGYEQYF
DNA: TGTGCCAGCAGCCCCTCAGGGGGACTAGCGGGCCACGGTTACGAGCAGTACTTC

V: TRBV18
J: TRBJ2-5
size: few
D: NA
length: 13
CDR3: CASSPGIKETQYF
DNA: TGTGCCAGCTCACCCGGGATCAAAGAGACCCAGTACTTC

V: TRBV10-3
J: TRBJ2-5
size: few
D: TRBD2
length: 15
CDR3: CAISDLAGLQETQYF
DNA: TGTGCCATCAGTGATCTAGCGGGGCTTCAAGAGACCCAGTACTTC

V: TRBV14
J: TRBJ2-7
size: few
D: NA
length: 17
CDR3: CASSQGGRAFFPYEQYF
DNA: TGTGCCAGCAGCCAAGGGGGCAGGGCGTTCTTTCCTTACGAGCAGTACTTC

V: TRBV7-9
J: TRBJ2-7
size: NA
D: NA
length: 14
CDR3: CASSLAGHSYEQYF
DNA: TGTGCCAGCAGCTTAGCCGGGCACTCCTACGAGCAGTACTTC

V: TRBV11-1
J: TRBJ2-2
size: few
D: TRBD2
length: 18
CDR3: CASSLVGGLATRTGELFF
DNA: TGTGCCAGCAGCTTAGTCGGGGGACTAGCGACTCGCACCGGGGAGCTGTTTTTT

V: TRBV5-6
J: TRBJ1-6
size: few
D: NA
length: 14
CDR3: CASRQDSLNSPLHF
DNA: TGTGCCAGCAGACAGGACAGCCTTAATTCACCCCTCCACTTT

V: TRBV28
J: TRBJ2-5
size: few
D: TRBD2
length: 17
CDR3: CASRWTSGVQGQETQYF
DNA: TGTGCCAGCAGATGGACTAGCGGGGTTCAGGGGCAAGAGACCCAGTACTTC

V: TRBV18
J: TRBJ2-7
size: few
D: TRBD1
length: 15
CDR3: CASSPSGTGTHEQYF
DNA: TGTGCCAGCTCACCATCCGGGACAGGGACCCACGAGCAGTACTTC

V: TRBV5-8
J: TRBJ2-6
size: NA
D: TRBD1
length: 12
CDR3: CVSSLDRSVLTF
DNA: TGTGTCAGCAGCTTGGACAGGAGCGTCCTGACTTTC

V: TRBV5-1
J: TRBJ2-3
size: many
D: TRBD2
length: 16
CDR3: CASSPRTSGSTDTQYF
DNA: TGCGCCAGCAGCCCTCGGACTAGCGGGAGCACAGATACGCAGTATTTT

V: TRBV11-2
J: TRBJ2-2
size: few
D: NA
length: 13
CDR3: CASSLGVLGELFF
DNA: TGTGCCAGCAGCTTGGGGGTTTTAGGGGAGCTGTTTTTT

V: TRBV6-2/TRBV6-3
J: TRBJ2-7
size: few
D: NA
length: 14
CDR3: CASTGLWGLYEQYF
DNA: TGTGCCAGTACGGGACTTTGGGGCCTCTACGAGCAGTACTTC

V: TRBV6-2/TRBV6-3
J: TRBJ2-5
size: NA
D: NA
length: 12
CDR3: CASSSGTRTQYF
DNA: TGTGCCAGCAGTTCCGGGACCCGGACCCAGTACTTC

V: TRBV7-2
J: TRBJ2-7
size: NA
D: TRBD1
length: 15
CDR3: CASSLGPQGDYEQYF
DNA: TGTGCCAGCAGCTTGGGCCCTCAGGGGGACTACGAGCAGTACTTC

V: TRBV29-1
J: TRBJ1-1
size: NA
D: NA
length: 13
CDR3: CSVVLRLNTEAFF
DNA: TGCAGCGTTGTTCTTCGGTTGAACACTGAAGCTTTCTTT

V: TRBV5-5
J: TRBJ2-5
size: NA
D: TRBD2
length: 16
CDR3: CASSLALAGVRETQYF
DNA: TGTGCCAGCAGCTTGGCCCTAGCGGGAGTGCGGGAGACCCAGTACTTC